This T cell receptor (beta chain) was sequenced in a study of tumor and adjacent non-tumor tissue in lung cancer. No cell sorting was done before RNA was extracted from the tissue. Distant lung tissue was collected more than 3 cm away from the tumor edge. TCRbeta libraries were built with three rounds of nested PCR, modified from ARM-PCR. In TCRdb, the multiplex PCR reads were re-called with MiXCR into one record per CDR3 protein. The data contain roughly 45,000 distinct CDR3 sequences, 60% of them singletons. This clonotype was detected only a few times. With 3 bases clipped from V and 3 bases from J, the junction kept 5 bases outside the gene matches. Germline CDR1 KGHDR, CDR2 SFDVKD. This CDR3 contains 15 residues.

This chain links TRBV24-1 with TRBJ2-7, with 9 positions matching TRBD2. This receptor was taken from a man between 50 and 59 years old with non-small cell lung cancer. The source material was distant non-tumor lung tissue. This CDR3 is CATSDGASGNYEQYF. The CDR3 coding sequence is TGTGCCACCAGTGATGGAGCTAGCGGGAACTACGAGCAGTACTTC.